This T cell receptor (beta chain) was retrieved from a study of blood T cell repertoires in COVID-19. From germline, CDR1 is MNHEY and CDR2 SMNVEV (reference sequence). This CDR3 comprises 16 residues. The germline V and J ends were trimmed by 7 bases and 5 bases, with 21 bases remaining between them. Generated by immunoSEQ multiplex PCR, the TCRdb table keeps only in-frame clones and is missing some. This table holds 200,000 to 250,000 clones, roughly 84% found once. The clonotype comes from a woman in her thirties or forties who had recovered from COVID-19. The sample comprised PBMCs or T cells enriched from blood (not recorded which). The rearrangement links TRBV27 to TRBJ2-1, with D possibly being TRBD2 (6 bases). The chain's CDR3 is CASKLKAGIFDNEQFF. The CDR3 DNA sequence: TGTGCCAGCAAGTTGAAAGCGGGTATCTTCGACAATGAGCAGTTCTTC.